The rows below give T cell receptor beta chains drawn from one sample of a study of blood T cells in healthy people across ages. Each CDR3 protein is one row after TCRdb ran MiXCR on the 5' RACE reads. Here the sample spans hundreds of thousands of distinct CDR3 sequences, more than 40% being singletons. Sequencing input: blood. The receptors derive from a woman aged 60-75 years in good health. The CDR3 runs from the conserved cysteine through the conserved F or W. D genes are given only for firm matches. Clone size is shown for a subset of rows, as once, few, many or a class of expanded clone.

abundance: .
v_gene: TRBV20-1
len: 14
j_gene: TRBJ2-1
d_gene: TRBD1
CDR3nt: TGCAGTGGCCGAGCTGTGGACAGGTCATACGAGCAGTTCTTC
CDR3aa: CSGRAVDRSYEQFF

abundance: few
v_gene: TRBV21-1
len: 13
j_gene: TRBJ2-3
d_gene: .
CDR3nt: TGTGCCAGCAGCAAAACCCCCCCAGATACGCAGTATTTT
CDR3aa: CASSKTPPDTQYF

abundance: few
v_gene: TRBV7-2
len: 15
j_gene: TRBJ2-1
d_gene: .
CDR3nt: TGTGCCAGCAGCCGGGTTTCGGGAGTCGGGAATGAGCAGTTCTTC
CDR3aa: CASSRVSGVGNEQFF

abundance: .
v_gene: TRBV28
len: 15
j_gene: TRBJ1-2
d_gene: .
CDR3nt: TGTGCCAGCAGTTTACACTCGAGGGACCCCTATGGCTACACCTTC
CDR3aa: CASSLHSRDPYGYTF

abundance: few
v_gene: TRBV27
len: 14
j_gene: TRBJ2-7
d_gene: .
CDR3nt: TGTGCCAGCAGTCCCCGACACAGCTCCTACGAGCAGTACTTC
CDR3aa: CASSPRHSSYEQYF

abundance: once
v_gene: TRBV5-1
len: 15
j_gene: TRBJ2-2
d_gene: .
CDR3nt: TGCGCCAGCAGCTTGTACGGGGAGTCGACCGGGGAGCTGTTTTTT
CDR3aa: CASSLYGESTGELFF

abundance: few
v_gene: TRBV7-9
len: 14
j_gene: TRBJ2-5
d_gene: .
CDR3nt: TGCGCCAGCAGCTTGGGGGGACAGCAAGAGACCCAGTACTTC
CDR3aa: CASSLGGQQETQYF

abundance: .
v_gene: TRBV29-1
len: 12
j_gene: TRBJ2-7
d_gene: TRBD1
CDR3nt: TGCAGCGTGGAGGACAGGGCGTACGAGCAGTACTTC
CDR3aa: CSVEDRAYEQYF

abundance: .
v_gene: TRBV7-2
len: 14
j_gene: TRBJ2-1
d_gene: TRBD2
CDR3nt: TGTGCCAGCAGCCCGCAGTCTCTAGCGGGCCTGGCGTTCTTC
CDR3aa: CASSPQSLAGLAFF

abundance: .
v_gene: TRBV9
len: 14
j_gene: TRBJ2-5
d_gene: .
CDR3nt: TGTGCCAGCAGCGTAGCTGTGGGTGGGGAGACCCAGTACTTC
CDR3aa: CASSVAVGGETQYF

abundance: .
v_gene: TRBV7-9
len: 16
j_gene: TRBJ2-3
d_gene: TRBD2
CDR3nt: TGTGCCAGCAGCTTAGTCAGCGGGGCTTACACAGATACGCAGTATTTT
CDR3aa: CASSLVSGAYTDTQYF

abundance: .
v_gene: TRBV4-1
len: 14
j_gene: TRBJ2-4
d_gene: .
CDR3nt: TGCGCCAGCAGCCAAGAGGGCCGGGCCAGCAAGCAGTACTTC
CDR3aa: CASSQEGRASKQYF

abundance: many
v_gene: TRBV7-2
len: 15
j_gene: TRBJ2-7
d_gene: .
CDR3nt: TGTGCCAGCAGCTTAGGTTGGCAGAGCTCCTACGAGCAGTACTTC
CDR3aa: CASSLGWQSSYEQYF

abundance: .
v_gene: TRBV7-2
len: 14
j_gene: TRBJ2-7
d_gene: .
CDR3nt: TGTGCCAGCAGCTTAGCGCAGGCTTCCTACGAGCAGTACTTC
CDR3aa: CASSLAQASYEQYF